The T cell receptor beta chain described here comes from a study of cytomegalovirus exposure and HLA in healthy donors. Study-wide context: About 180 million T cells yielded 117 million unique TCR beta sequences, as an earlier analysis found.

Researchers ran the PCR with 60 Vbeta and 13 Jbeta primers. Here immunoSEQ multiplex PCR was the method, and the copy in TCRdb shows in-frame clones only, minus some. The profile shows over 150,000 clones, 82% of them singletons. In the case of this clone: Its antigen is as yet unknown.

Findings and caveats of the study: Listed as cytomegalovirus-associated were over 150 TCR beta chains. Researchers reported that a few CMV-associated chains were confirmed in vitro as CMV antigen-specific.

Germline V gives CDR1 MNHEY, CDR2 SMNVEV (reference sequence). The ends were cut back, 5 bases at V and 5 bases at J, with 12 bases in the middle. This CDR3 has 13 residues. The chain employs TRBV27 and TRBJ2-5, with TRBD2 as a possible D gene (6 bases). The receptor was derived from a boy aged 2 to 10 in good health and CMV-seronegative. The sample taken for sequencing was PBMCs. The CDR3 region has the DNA TGTGCCAGCAGTATCCGTGGGGGGGAGACCCAGTACTTC. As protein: CASSIRGGETQYF.